This TCR beta chain was identified in a study of OX40 agonist ivuxolimab in advanced cancers. A note on the overall study: The costimulatory receptor OX40 (CD134) was targeted by ivuxolimab, a fully human IgG2 agonistic monoclonal antibody. Intravenous ivuxolimab was administered to patients every 2 weeks at six dose levels: 0.01, 0.1, 0.3, 1.5, 3 and 10 mg/kg. Of the approximately 50 dose-escalation patients, hepatocellular carcinoma was present in about 20, melanoma in some 15, renal cell carcinoma in 9 and head and neck cancer in 9. In the dose-escalation cohort, roughly 80% of patients were male, and the mean age was around 60 years, with a range of 23 to 79. Prior anti-PD-1, anti-PD-L1 or anti-CTLA-4 therapy was permitted, and checkpoint inhibitors had been received by roughly two fifths of dose-escalation patients. Three dose-escalation patients achieved partial responses, one with hepatocellular carcinoma and two with cutaneous melanoma. Peripheral TCRbeta sequencing aimed to test whether ivuxolimab altered TCR sequence diversity and caused clonal T-cell expansion. The paper reports the monotherapy dose-escalation portion (N = 52 patients) of the phase I ivuxolimab trial. Overall results and qualifications from the work: At doses of 0.1 to 3.0 mg/kg, clonal expansion of both CD4+ and CD8+ T cells in blood was seen between baseline and week 6. Low levels of normalized T-cell clonal expansion were also shown by some nonresponding patients. On average, CD8+ T cells showed more expanded clones than CD4+ T cells after ivuxolimab. In the 0.1-3.0 mg/kg groups, partial responders were among the patients with the lowest normalized peripheral clonal expansion, particularly in CD8+ T cells. The antigen specificity of the clonally expanded peripheral T cells was not determined.

Of note for this clone: The antigen this receptor binds is unknown. No much larger clone is present one base from it, and per-base qualities are unavailable.

Patients with a history of autoimmune disease or receiving systemic immunosuppression were excluded from the trial. Peripheral blood for TCR sequencing was collected from all dose cohorts at baseline, on cycle 4 day 1, and on cycle 7 day 1. Samples came from an open-label, multicenter, first-in-human phase I dose-escalation trial of ivuxolimab. Adults with locally advanced or metastatic melanoma, renal cell, hepatocellular, or head and neck squamous cell carcinoma were enrolled in the trial. Before TCR sequencing, CD4+ T cells and CD8+ T cells from peripheral blood were sorted into separate populations. Genomic DNA was extracted from sorted cells for sequencing of the TCRbeta CDR3 region. TCRbeta CDR3 regions were sequenced using the immunoSEQ Assay. In its TCRdb copy, this immuneACCESS table keeps in-frame sequences only and misses some clones. Where compared with another copy, unresolved V genes explain less than half of these, and the others have no known cause. Recorded for this sample are some 96,000 clones; around 93% of them occurred a single time. 0.5% to 0.65% of the sample is held by the ten biggest clonotypes.

Sequences were derived from CD4+ or CD8+ T cells sorted from blood, sampled in a trial of the OX40 agonist ivuxolimab. This receptor was identified in an adult with an advanced solid tumor such as melanoma, head and neck, liver or kidney cancer.

The DNA sequence reads TGTGCCAGCAGTTTTTCCACCGGGACAGGGGGCAGAGAGCAGTACTTC. It encodes CASSFSTGTGGREQYF. The chain links TRBV27 with TRBJ2-7, and 12 junction bases match TRBD1. In the germline V gene (reference sequence), CDR1 corresponds to MNHEY and CDR2 to SMNVEV. Ends trimmed: V by 3 bases, J by 7 bases; bases unmatched to a gene: 10. The CDR3 measures 16 amino acids from cysteine to phenylalanine. The retained sequence is limited to the CDR3, 48 bases, with the frame set at the first base.